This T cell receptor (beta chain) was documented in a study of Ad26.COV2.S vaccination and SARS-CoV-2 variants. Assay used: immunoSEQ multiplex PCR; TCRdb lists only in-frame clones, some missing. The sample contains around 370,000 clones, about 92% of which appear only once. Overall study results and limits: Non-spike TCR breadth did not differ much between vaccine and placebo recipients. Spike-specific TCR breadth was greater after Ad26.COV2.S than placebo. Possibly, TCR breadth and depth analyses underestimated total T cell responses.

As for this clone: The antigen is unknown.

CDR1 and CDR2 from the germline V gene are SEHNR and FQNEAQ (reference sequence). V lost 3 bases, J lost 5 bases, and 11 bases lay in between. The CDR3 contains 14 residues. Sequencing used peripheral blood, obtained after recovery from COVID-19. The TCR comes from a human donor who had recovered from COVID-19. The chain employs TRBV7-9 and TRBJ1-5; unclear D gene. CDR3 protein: CASSFGREDQPQHF. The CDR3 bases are TGTGCCAGCAGCTTTGGCAGAGAAGATCAGCCCCAGCATTTT.